The 27 T cell receptor beta chains presented below share a single source sample, sequenced in a study of blood T cell repertoires in COVID-19. Data came from immunoSEQ multiplex PCR; TCRdb stores just in-frame clones and leaves some out. The data contain 130,000 to 150,000 clones, approximately 80% of them seen just once; the ten biggest clones take up roughly 4.5%. The sequenced material came from peripheral blood. These receptors all stem from a human donor in a cohort sampled during active COVID-19.

In this sample, this clone turned up a few times. V usage is TRBV19 and J usage is TRBJ2-2, with 13 bases that match TRBD2. The CDR3 runs 15 residues. The V and J ends lost 6 bases and 6 bases, in that order; junction bases with no gene match: 4. The germline V gene has CDR1 LNHDA and CDR2 SQIVND (reference sequence). CDR3 amino acids: CASSTTSGGAGELFF. CDR3 bases: TGTGCCAGTAGCACAACTAGCGGGGGGGCCGGGGAGCTGTTTTTT.

This chain uses TRBV9 with TRBJ2-5, with 7 positions matching TRBD1. The CDR3 spans 15 residues. Germline loops: CDR1 SGDLS, CDR2 YYNGEE. Trimming cost V 0 bases and J 2 bases; bases outside gene matches: 4. CDR3 bases: TGTGCCAGCAGCGTAGATCCCAGGGGGCAAGAGACCCAGTACTTC. Its protein product is CASSVDPRGQETQYF.

This sequence joins TRBV7-9 and TRBJ2-7; D might be TRBD1 (5 bases). The CDR3 has 13 amino acids. The V and J ends lost 0 bases and 7 bases respectively, with 10 bases between them. Germline-derived CDR1 and CDR2 are SEHNR and FQNEAQ (reference sequence). For the CDR3, the DNA is TGTGCCAGCAGCTTAGCGGGGCTAAGGGAGCAGTACGTC. Translating gives CASSLAGLREQYV.

This rearrangement joins TRBV5-1 to TRBJ2-3, with TRBD2 matching over 11 bases. CDR1 is SGHRS and CDR2 is YFSETQ in the germline V gene. The CDR3 loop spans 15 amino acids. Trimming at V came to 4 bases and at J to 7 bases, leaving 8 bases not matched to a gene. The CDR3 loop reads CASSLTSGGVNTQYF. CDR3 DNA: TGCGCCAGCAGCCTTACTAGCGGGGGAGTAAATACGCAGTATTTT.

This clone was observed once. V is TRBV19 and J is TRBJ2-1; 8 nucleotides align to TRBD1. The germline CDR1 and CDR2 sequences are LNHDA and SQIVND (reference sequence). The CDR3 consists of 13 residues. Germline trimming cut 5 bases from V and 6 bases from J; bases unmatched to any gene: 3. The CDR3 DNA reads as TGTGCCAGTAGTGACAGGGGTACCAATGAGCAGTTCTTC. The encoded protein is CASSDRGTNEQFF.

The chain joins TRBV29-1 to TRBJ1-2, with D unresolved. The ends were cut back, 6 bases at V and 8 bases at J, with 19 bases in the middle. The CDR3 has 13 amino acids. The germline V gene encodes CDR1 SQVTM and CDR2 ANQGSEA. DNA for the CDR3: TGCAGCGTCGCCGGGAGACGCCCAAGGGGCTACACCTTC. As protein: CSVAGRRPRGYTF.

The rearrangement joins TRBV5-5 to TRBJ2-1; perhaps TRBD2 as D (6 bases). Trimming removed 5 bases from V and 5 bases from J, with 11 bases in between. The germline gives CDR1 SGHKS, CDR2 YYEKEE (reference sequence). The CDR3 consists of 13 residues. The CDR3 is CASSEGLDNEQFF. CDR3 sequence (DNA): TGTGCCAGCAGTGAGGGACTGGACAATGAGCAGTTCTTC.

This chain joins TRBV7-3 and TRBJ2-7, with D possibly TRBD1 on 5 matching bases. Germline CDR1 SGHTA, CDR2 FQGTGA. Deletions cut 5 bases from V and 0 bases from J, with 11 bases between. The CDR3 is made up of 14 amino acids. The CDR3, as DNA: TGTGCCAGCAGCCTTCAGGGTCCCTCCTACGAGCAGTACTTC. Translating gives CASSLQGPSYEQYF.

This clone was counted a few times. J is TRBJ2-7 and V is TRBV3-1 (or the pseudogene TRBV3-2); TRBD1 might be the D (6 bases). The CDR3 has 18 residues. CDR1 and CDR2 (germline): LGHDT, YNNKEL (reference sequence). The germline V and J ends were trimmed by 1 base and 3 bases, with 22 bases remaining between them. The DNA for the CDR3 is TGTGCCAGCAGCCAAGTGCGAAATTTTCTGGGGGCTAGCTACGAGCAGTACTTC. Translation: CASSQVRNFLGASYEQYF.

The chain is built from TRBV28 and TRBJ1-4, with TRBD1 identical over 7 bases. The CDR3 spans 15 residues. With V trimmed by 7 bases and J by 5 bases, 10 bases remained unmatched. The germline V gene encodes CDR1 MDHEN and CDR2 SYDVKM. The CDR3 nucleotides read TGTGCCAGCACCTTAGGGGGCAGGGGGAATGAAAAACTGTTTTTT. Translating it yields CASTLGGRGNEKLFF. Based on the CDR3 plus reference TRBV28 and TRBJ1-4, the full variable domain is DVKVTQSSRYLVKRTGEKVFLECVQDMDHENMFWYRQDPGLGLRLIYFSYDVKMKEKGDIPEGYSVSREKKERFSLILESASTNQTSMYLCASTLGGRGNEKLFFGSGTQLSVL.

CDR3 protein: CASRRDRGNTEAFF. The CDR3 DNA sequence: TGCGCCAGCAGAAGGGACAGGGGAAATACTGAAGCTTTCTTT. V gene TRBV5-1 combines with J gene TRBJ1-1, with TRBD1 matching over 10 bases. V shed 5 bases and J 5 bases; nucleotides not matched to a gene: 6. Germline CDR1 reads SGHRS; CDR2 reads YFSETQ. CDR3 length: 14 amino acids.

The rearrangement uses TRBV19 and TRBJ2-1, with TRBD2 identical over 9 bases. Germline assignment: CDR1 LNHDA and CDR2 SQIVND (reference sequence). The CDR3 has 15 residues. V lost 8 bases to trimming and J lost 5 bases; unmatched junction nucleotides: 10. The CDR3 DNA is TGTGCCAGTGGAAGCTTAGCGGGGGCTAACAATGAGCAGTTCTTC. Residues: CASGSLAGANNEQFF. Using reference TRBV19 and TRBJ2-1 for the parts outside the CDR3, the full variable domain is DGGITQSPKYLFRKEGQNVTLSCEQNLNHDAMYWYRQDPGQGLRLIYYSQIVNDFQKGDIAEGYSVSREKKESFPLTVTSAQKNPTAFYLCASGSLAGANNEQFFGPGTRLTVL.

CDR3 bases: TGCAGTGCTAGTAGCGGGAGAGGAAATGGTGAGCAGTTCTTC. This translates into CSASSGRGNGEQFF. V gene TRBV20-1 combines with J gene TRBJ2-1; 9 nucleotides agree with TRBD2. The CDR3 contains 14 residues. CDR1 is DFQATT, CDR2 SNEGSKA, per germline (reference sequence). The V segment lost 3 bases and the J segment 9 bases; nucleotides outside the gene matches: 9.

This rearrangement joins TRBV27 to TRBJ1-4; D is ambiguous. There are 15 residues in the CDR3. Germline V gene sequence: CDR1 MNHEY, CDR2 SMNVEV (reference sequence). Trimming cost V 3 bases and J 0 bases, with 8 bases left between them. The DNA for the CDR3 is TGTGCCAGCAGTTTCGGAGGGCCAACTAATGAAAAACTGTTTTTT. Translation gives CASSFGGPTNEKLFF.

The chain links TRBV7-3 to TRBJ2-3, with TRBD2 identical over 11 bases. Germline trimming cut 2 bases from V and 3 bases from J; bases unmatched to any gene: 10. Germline V gene sequence: CDR1 SGHTA, CDR2 FQGTGA. This CDR3 spans 18 amino acids. The CDR3 is CASSLVAGGPRVTDTQYF. The DNA of the CDR3 is TGTGCCAGCAGCTTAGTAGCGGGAGGGCCTCGGGTAACAGATACGCAGTATTTT.

V and J are TRBV9 and TRBJ1-1; maybe TRBD1 (5 bases). Between the trimmed V and J ends, which lost 0 bases and 2 bases, there was a span of 8 bases. Looked up from germline, CDR1 is SGDLS and CDR2 is YYNGEE. The CDR3 is 14 amino acids. DNA of the CDR3: TGTGCCAGCAGCGTAGGACAGTTAAACACTGAAGCTTTCTTT. This codes for CASSVGQLNTEAFF.

There are a few counts of this clone. The CDR3 sequence is CASSRTGSKNIQYF. The DNA of the CDR3 is TGTGCCAGCAGTCGGACAGGGTCCAAAAACATTCAGTACTTC. The chain is built from TRBV6-5 and TRBJ2-4, with TRBD1 matching 8 bases. The CDR3 runs 14 residues. Germline CDR1 MNHEY, CDR2 SVGAGI. The J segment lost 2 bases and the V segment lost 5 bases, leaving 2 bases of the junction unmatched.

The chain combines TRBV7-9 with TRBJ2-7, with 15 bases matching TRBD2. V trimming: 4 bases; J trimming: 2 bases; junction bases outside the gene matches: 12. Looked up from germline, CDR1 is SEHNR and CDR2 is FQNEAQ (reference sequence). This CDR3 contains 19 residues. The CDR3 protein is CASSSERGTSGGRAYEQYF. CDR3 nucleotides: TGTGCCAGCAGCTCAGAACGTGGGACTAGCGGGGGGCGGGCCTACGAGCAGTACTTC.

The chain joins TRBV12-3 or TRBV12-4 to TRBJ2-2; D unresolved. The CDR3 length is 12 residues. The V gene lost 6 bases and the J gene lost 5 bases, with 7 bases spanning the gap. The CDR3 bases are TGTGCCAGCAGCTCTATTACCGGGGAGCTGTTTTTT. As protein: CASSSITGELFF.

CDR3 amino acids: CASSFMGVNTEAFF. Written as DNA, the CDR3 is TGTGCCAGCAGTTTCATGGGAGTGAACACTGAAGCTTTCTTT. This rearrangement joins TRBV28 to TRBJ1-1; D ambiguous. Germline CDR1 reads MDHEN; CDR2 reads SYDVKM. The CDR3 loop spans 14 amino acids. Trimming took off 3 bases at V and 0 bases at J, with 8 bases between the two ends.

This clone was counted only a few times. J is TRBJ1-6 and V is TRBV5-1, with 7 bases that match TRBD1. Per the germline V gene, CDR1 is SGHRS and CDR2 is YFSETQ. Unmatched junction bases numbered 7, after V lost 0 bases and J lost 7 bases. The CDR3 runs to 16 residues. The CDR3 loop is CASSLGIGGSNSPLHF. Written as DNA, the CDR3 is TGCGCCAGCAGCTTGGGGATAGGGGGCTCAAATTCACCCCTCCACTTT.

The chain uses TRBV29-1 and TRBJ2-3, with D unclear. The CDR3 spans 14 residues. CDR1 and CDR2 (germline): SQVTM, ANQGSEA. V lost 0 bases and J 6 bases, leaving 13 bases between the germline ends. The CDR3 DNA reads as TGCAGCGTTGAAGATATTAGCAACCGGGATACGCAGTATTTT. Its translation is CSVEDISNRDTQYF.

The genes are TRBV9 and TRBJ2-1; 9 positions agree with TRBD2. Germline CDR1 is SGDLS and CDR2 is YYNGEE. The CDR3 runs 15 residues. After removal of 4 bases from V and 5 bases from J, the junction contained 7 bases not matched to a gene. CDR3: CASSRDGGGDNEQFF. The CDR3 region has the DNA TGTGCCAGCAGCCGAGACGGCGGGGGGGACAATGAGCAGTTCTTC.

The V gene is TRBV11-2, the J gene TRBJ1-2, with a weak D call TRBD1 (6 bases). The V and J ends lost 4 bases and 1 base respectively, with 19 bases between them. Germline CDR1 and CDR2: SGHAT and FQNNGV. This CDR3 region has 17 residues. CDR3 DNA sequence: TGTGCCAGCAGCTCGATTATGGGGGACAAAATTAACTATGGCTACACCTTC. Its translation: CASSSIMGDKINYGYTF. The full variable domain, with the rest looked up from reference TRBV11-2 and TRBJ1-2, is EAGVAQSPRYKIIEKRQSVAFWCNPISGHATLYWYQQILGQGPKLLIQFQNNGVVDDSQLPKDRFSAERLKGVDSTLKIQPAKLEDSAVYLCASSSIMGDKINYGYTFGSGTRLTVV.

The rearrangement uses TRBV30 and TRBJ1-1; 9 bases are a match to TRBD1. Germline loops: CDR1 GTSNPN, CDR2 SVGIG (reference sequence). V gave up 0 bases and J gave up 6 bases; unmatched junction bases: 14. The CDR3 has 17 amino acids. CDR3 in DNA: TGTGCCTGGAGTGTATTTTGGACAGGGGCCGGTGAATCTGAAGCTTTCTTT. Translating gives CAWSVFWTGAGESEAFF.

The chain has TRBV21-1 and TRBJ2-4; the D segment call TRBD1 is taken from the table without a DNA check. TRBV21-1 constitutes a pseudogene. The CDR3 covers 19 residues. CDR3 loop: CASSPAGDREFGAKNIQYF. In DNA, the CDR3 is TGTGCCAGCAGCCCTGCCGGGGACAGGGAATTTGGAGCCAAAAACATTCAGTACTTC.

This clone turned up a few times. The CDR3 DNA is TGTGCCAGCCAAGGGACAGCGAACACTGAAGCTTTCTTT. This translates into CASQGTANTEAFF. The chain links TRBV6-5 to TRBJ1-1; 7 nucleotides agree with TRBD1. This CDR3 spans 13 amino acids. The germline V gene has CDR1 MNHEY and CDR2 SVGAGI. V was pared by 8 bases and J by 1 base, with 4 bases of the junction left unmatched.